These 17 T cell receptor beta chains were sequenced from one sample in a study of blood T cell repertoires in COVID-19. Some clones are missing from TCRdb's copy, which holds only in-frame ones; the method was immunoSEQ multiplex PCR. This table has 360,000 or so clones, about four fifths appearing once. Sequences were obtained from PBMCs or T cells enriched from blood (not recorded which). The receptors come from a woman between 45 and 65 years old who had recovered from COVID-19.

V is TRBV4-2 and J is TRBJ2-3, with 9 bases aligning to TRBD2. This CDR3 is 16 amino acids long. With V trimmed by 1 base and J by 5 bases, 7 bases remained unmatched. Germline V gives CDR1 LGHNA, CDR2 YNFKEQ. The CDR3 protein is CASSQALAGSGDTQYF. CDR3 DNA: TGTGCCAGCAGCCAAGCTCTAGCGGGGAGTGGAGATACGCAGTATTTT.

The V gene is TRBV5-6, the J gene TRBJ2-5; D gene unclear. Trimming removed 1 base from V and 4 bases from J, with 11 bases in between. The CDR3 covers 14 residues. Germline V gives CDR1 SGHDT, CDR2 YYEEEE. CDR3 residues: CASSLSVLPETQYF. CDR3 coding DNA: TGTGCCAGCAGCTTGTCGGTTTTGCCAGAGACCCAGTACTTC.

The chain employs TRBV29-1 and TRBJ1-2; TRBD1 is a possible D gene (6 bases). Looked up from germline, CDR1 is SQVTM and CDR2 is ANQGSEA. This CDR3 spans 17 amino acids. The V end lost 3 bases, the J end lost 4 bases, and 24 bases lay between the germline ends. The CDR3 loop is CSVERNLIEQGTYGYTF. In DNA form, the CDR3 reads TGCAGCGTTGAGAGAAACCTCATTGAACAGGGTACCTATGGCTACACCTTC.

The chain links TRBV24-1 to TRBJ2-2; TRBD1 might be the D (5 bases). The CDR3 contains 14 residues. Trimming pared 2 bases from V and 5 bases from J, leaving 8 bases between. Germline CDR1 and CDR2: KGHDR and SFDVKD. CDR3 coding DNA: TGTGCCACCAGTGATTATCCAGGGACCGGGGAGCTGTTTTTT. Its protein is CATSDYPGTGELFF.

This rearrangement joins TRBV6-2 or TRBV6-3 to TRBJ1-1; no definite D call. V lost 5 bases and J 1 base, leaving 26 bases between the germline ends. The CDR3 spans 19 residues. CDR1 is MNHEY and CDR2 is SVGEGT in the germline V gene. CDR3 bases: TGTGCCAGCAGTGATCCGAGCTATGGCCGGGATCGGGGGAACACTGAAGCTTTCTTT. Encoded protein: CASSDPSYGRDRGNTEAFF.

This clone has a single count. The chain couples TRBV19 to TRBJ1-6; TRBD1 matches 8 bases. The CDR3 loop spans 16 amino acids. Germline V gene sequence: CDR1 LNHDA, CDR2 SQIVND (reference sequence). Losses at the gene ends were 6 bases for V and 7 bases for J; bases not matched to a gene: 11. The CDR3 DNA is TGTGCCAGTAGAACCGCCACAGGGGGATGGAATTCACCCCTCCACTTT. The encoded protein is CASRTATGGWNSPLHF.

As for this clone: This CDR3 is also generated by other DNA sequences in the sample. The CDR3, as DNA: TGTGCCAGCAGCTTAGTTGGAGGGAGCACAGATACGCAGTATTTT. Protein: CASSLVGGSTDTQYF. V usage is TRBV7-2 and J usage is TRBJ2-3, with a possible D match to TRBD2 (6 bases). Germline CDR1 SGHTA, CDR2 FQGNSA. The CDR3 is made up of 15 amino acids. V was pared by 1 base and J by 0 bases, with 8 bases between.

This rearrangement joins TRBV6-2 or TRBV6-3 to TRBJ2-7; a weak D match, TRBD1 (5 bases). Per the germline V gene, CDR1 is MNHEY and CDR2 is SVGEGT. V was pared by 5 bases and J by 2 bases, with 22 bases between. The CDR3 has 17 amino acids. In nucleotides, the CDR3 is TGTGCCAGCAGTCTACAATTTACAGGTCACGCAACCTACGAGCAGTACTTC. Translated: CASSLQFTGHATYEQYF.

The chain combines TRBV15 with TRBJ2-1; TRBD2 matches at 7 bases. The germline V gene encodes CDR1 LNHNV and CDR2 YYDKDF (reference sequence). The CDR3 is 17 residues long. J lost 4 bases, V lost 1 base, and 10 bases had no gene match. The CDR3 spells CATSRGGGAGLYNEQFF. CDR3 in DNA: TGTGCCACCAGCAGAGGAGGCGGAGCGGGGCTATACAATGAGCAGTTCTTC.

The chain is built from TRBV7-2 and TRBJ1-6; possible D gene TRBD1, 6 bases. The CDR3 loop spans 17 amino acids. V lost 0 bases and J lost 4, with 13 bases in between. The germline gives CDR1 SGHTA, CDR2 FQGNSA. CDR3: CASSLAPQGLYNSPLHF. CDR3 DNA: TGTGCCAGCAGCTTAGCACCCCAGGGGTTGTATAATTCACCCCTCCACTTT.

The V gene is TRBV12-3 or TRBV12-4, the J gene TRBJ1-6; no clear D. There are 12 residues in the CDR3. Trimming took 2 bases from V and 10 from J, leaving 6 bases between them. The CDR3 region is CASSLQASPLHF. CDR3 DNA: TGTGCCAGCAGTTTACAGGCCTCACCCCTCCACTTT.

The J gene is TRBJ2-7, the V gene TRBV27, with 13 positions matching TRBD2. Trimming cost V 6 bases and J 0 bases; bases outside gene matches: 5. CDR1 MNHEY and CDR2 SMNVEV come from the germline V gene (reference sequence). CDR3 length equals 16 residues. The CDR3, as DNA: TGTGCCAGCAGCCGACGACTAGCGGGAGGCTCCTACGAGCAGTACTTC. Translated: CASSRRLAGGSYEQYF.

The chain combines TRBV30 with TRBJ2-7; no clear D. V lost 5 bases and J lost 3, with 5 bases in between. The germline V gene has CDR1 GTSNPN and CDR2 SVGIG (reference sequence). The CDR3 extends over 10 amino acids. The CDR3, as DNA: TGTGCCTGGGGTCTCTACGAGCAGTACTTC. Protein sequence: CAWGLYEQYF.

This CDR3 reads CASSLSGVGAGNTIYF. CDR3 DNA: TGTGCCAGCAGTTTATCAGGGGTTGGAGCTGGAAACACCATATATTTT. This chain joins TRBV27 and TRBJ1-3; D might be TRBD1 (5 bases). The CDR3 runs to 16 residues. Germline CDR1 is MNHEY and CDR2 is SMNVEV (reference sequence). The germline V and J ends were trimmed by 0 bases and 2 bases, with 11 bases remaining between them.

This clone has only one observation. V usage is TRBV6-5 and J usage is TRBJ2-2; no clear D. This CDR3 has 14 amino acids. In germline, CDR1 is MNHEY, CDR2 SVGAGI. V lost 4 bases and J 4 bases, leaving 10 bases between the germline ends. CDR3 protein: CASSSLGATGELFF. As DNA, the CDR3 is TGTGCCAGCAGTTCTTTAGGAGCCACCGGGGAGCTGTTTTTT.

The chain joins TRBV18 to TRBJ2-5; TRBD1 agrees at 9 bases. The CDR3 totals 16 residues. Per the germline V gene, CDR1 is KGHSH and CDR2 is LQKENI. V shed 0 bases and J 7 bases; nucleotides not matched to a gene: 9. The CDR3 nucleotides read TGTGCCAGCTCACCACCCCGGGACAGGGTTTTCACGACCCAGTACTTC. Translated, it gives CASSPPRDRVFTTQYF.

The genes are TRBV5-5 and TRBJ2-4; TRBD1 is a possible D gene (5 bases). The V and J ends lost 4 bases and 0 bases respectively, with 17 bases between them. The CDR3 contains 17 residues. Germline loops: CDR1 SGHKS, CDR2 YYEKEE (reference sequence). For the CDR3, the DNA is TGTGCCAGCAGCCAGGCCAGGGTCATTCTAGCCAAAAACATTCAGTACTTC. This gives the protein CASSQARVILAKNIQYF.